The source of this TCR beta chain is a study of CDR3 diversity in severe acne (dated by TCRdb to the late 2010s). The CDR3 starts with the cysteine, ends with the phenylalanine, and has 15 residues. Only the CDR3 region is kept as DNA, spanning 45 bases read in frame from base 1. CDR1 and CDR2 are drawn from the germline V gene: ENHRY, SYGVKD. Library preparation used PCR. Sequencing was carried out with an Illumina HiSeq 2000. The public reads were quality trimmed at Q25 with fastp and then assembled into clones with MiXCR by TCRdb, keeping productive beta chains. Entries that share a CDR3 protein sequence are merged under the most common genes and DNA. The sample profile shows roughly 100,000 distinct CDR3 sequences; roughly half of them were found once. Around 12% of the sample belongs to the ten largest clones. About this clonotype: This receptor's antigen is unknown. The junction does not match germline at one end; this may be a read error.

This chain joins TRBV10-3 to TRBJ1-3, with 7 central nucleotides matching TRBD1. This receptor was obtained from a male donor with acne. Input material: blood. At the DNA level, the sequence is TGTGCCAGCAGTTACTCAACAGGGGCTGGAAACACCATATATTTT. It encodes CASSYSTGAGNTIYF.